This T cell receptor (beta chain) was recovered during a study of blood T cells in healthy people across ages. General study findings and limits: Per million T cells, TCR beta diversity dropped roughly linearly as age increased.

Between the trimmed V and J ends, which lost 5 bases and 4 bases, there was a span of 19 bases. The CDR3 covers 16 residues. The germline CDR1 and CDR2 sequences are SGHAT and FQNNGV. Isolating PBMCs gave at least 6.5 million of these cells per sample. Concerning this clonotype itself: Its matching antigen is unknown.

Primers used in a second PCR of roughly 6 to 12 cycles were a sample-barcoded 5' primer and a J-beta primer mix. TCRdb processed the 5' RACE reads anew with MiXCR; each CDR3 protein has one entry. The sample lists 1.5 million to 2 million distinct CDR3 sequences, 28% occurring once. The gene calls are TRBV11-2 and TRBJ2-3; D possibly corresponds to TRBD2 (5 bases). This sequence originates from a woman aged 30 to 39 in good health. Source material: blood. CDR3 DNA sequence: TGTGCCAGCAGCACCACCGCCGGGGTAGGTGCAGATACGCAGTATTTT. Translating gives CASSTTAGVGADTQYF.